This T cell receptor (beta chain) was sequenced in a study of blood T cell repertoires in COVID-19. Overall study: From T cells, B-cell-depleted T cells, or PBMCs came the material, which was cDNA or gDNA.

Original data processing: Amplification of reference gene primers provided the estimated nucleated cell counts. Here immunoSEQ multiplex PCR was the method, and the copy in TCRdb shows in-frame clones only, minus some. V and J calls and clone size are given by that table; D and trimming were obtained from the DNA. The sample contains 90,000 to 100,000 clones, about 84% of which appear only once. The CDR3 runs 16 residues. Germline V lookup: CDR1 LNHNV, CDR2 YYDKDF (reference sequence). Losses at the gene ends were 2 bases for V and 0 bases for J; bases not matched to a gene: 3. This sequence joins TRBV15 and TRBJ1-4, with TRBD1 matching over 7 bases. The material sequenced was peripheral blood. This clonotype was obtained from a woman of 80 years or more with acute or convalescent COVID-19. DNA for the CDR3: TGTGCCACCAGCAGAAGGGACAGCGCAACTAATGAAAAACTGTTTTTT. It yields the protein CATSRRDSATNEKLFF.